One and the same sample provided the 20 T cell receptor beta chains below, sequenced in a study of blood T cells in healthy people across ages. With a J-beta primer mix and a sample-barcoded 5' primer, a second PCR ran about 7 to 12 cycles. TCRdb analysed the 5' RACE reads with MiXCR anew, one entry per CDR3 protein. Among roughly 2 million distinct CDR3 sequences listed, about 50% were seen once. Sequencing input: blood. These receptors all stem from a woman aged 35 to 49 in good health.

This clonotype was picked up a small number of times. The genes are TRBV29-1 and TRBJ2-7; 10 bases are a match to TRBD1. V shed 3 bases, J shed 7 bases, and the junction held 12 bases outside the gene matches. This CDR3 spans 15 amino acids. Germline CDR1 is SQVTM and CDR2 is ANQGSEA. CDR3 bases: TGCAGCGTTGACAATTTGAGAGGACAGGGGGGAGAGCAGTACTTC. Amino acids: CSVDNLRGQGGEQYF.

The chain has TRBV7-2 and TRBJ2-5, with 8 nucleotides matching TRBD2. The CDR3 contains 16 residues. Trimming took 1 base from V and 11 from J; bases not matched to a gene: 15. The V gene's germline CDR1 is SGHTA and CDR2 FQGNSA. The CDR3 DNA is TGTGCCAGCAGCTTAGGGGTCTGGACTAGCAGCCATGAGCAGTACTTC. Protein sequence: CASSLGVWTSSHEQYF.

There are a few counts of this clonotype. The chain employs TRBV6-2 or TRBV6-3 and TRBJ2-5; no firm D call. This CDR3 comprises 18 residues. Trimming pared 1 base from V and 1 base from J, leaving 19 bases between. Germline CDR1 reads MNHEY; CDR2 reads SVGEGT. The CDR3 region has the DNA TGTGCCAGCAGTTACTTTCCCAGGCGGCCCGCTACCCAAGAGACCCAGTACTTC. This gives the protein CASSYFPRRPATQETQYF.

The rearrangement uses TRBV20-1 and TRBJ2-7; TRBD1 agrees at 8 bases. This CDR3 comprises 15 residues. From germline, CDR1 is DFQATT and CDR2 SNEGSKA (reference sequence). J was trimmed by 1 base and V by 0 bases; bases with no gene match: 5. For the CDR3, the DNA is TGCAGTGCTAGAGATATCCGGACAGGGTCCTACGAGCAGTACTTC. Translated, it gives CSARDIRTGSYEQYF.

This rearrangement joins TRBV5-1 to TRBJ1-2, with a weak D call TRBD1 (6 bases). The CDR3 consists of 12 residues. Per the germline V gene, CDR1 is SGHRS and CDR2 is YFSETQ. The V end lost 5 bases, the J end lost 8 bases, and 13 bases lay between the germline ends. The CDR3 reads CASSQGGKGYTF. CDR3 bases: TGCGCCAGCAGTCAAGGGGGGAAAGGCTACACCTTC.

This clonotype has only one observation. The chain combines TRBV20-1 with TRBJ2-4, with 8 bases lining up with TRBD2. CDR3 length equals 16 residues. Germline CDR1 is DFQATT and CDR2 is SNEGSKA (reference sequence). V lost 0 bases and J lost 2; bases outside the gene matches: 6. The CDR3 region is CSARDRGGGSKNIQYF. CDR3 coding DNA: TGCAGTGCTAGAGATCGGGGGGGAGGTTCCAAAAACATTCAGTACTTC.

There are many counts of this clonotype. One junction end disagrees with the germline gene, perhaps due to a read error. The J gene is TRBJ2-3, the V gene TRBV5-1; D not resolved. Germline V gene data show CDR1 as SGHRS and CDR2 as YFSETQ. The CDR3 runs to 14 residues. CDR3 bases: TGTGCCAGCAGCTCTCAACCTAGCACAGATACGCAGTATTTT. Protein product: CASSSQPSTDTQYF.

The chain combines TRBV4-2 with TRBJ1-1; no clear D. Germline V gene sequence: CDR1 LGHNA, CDR2 YNFKEQ. The length of the CDR3 is 14 residues. Trimming shortened V by 1 base and J by 5 bases, and 11 bases separated the two germline ends. In nucleotides, the CDR3 is TGTGCCAGCAGCCAAGTCTGGGGTGTAACTGAAGCTTTCTTT. Protein product: CASSQVWGVTEAFF.

CDR3 DNA sequence: TGCAGTGCCGATGGACTAGCGGGAACCTACAATGAGCAGTTCTTC. Translated, it gives CSADGLAGTYNEQFF. The V and J genes are TRBV20-1 and TRBJ2-1, with 12 bases identical to TRBD2. Trimming at V came to 6 bases and at J to 2 bases, leaving 5 bases not matched to a gene. The CDR3 has 15 amino acids. The germline CDR1 and CDR2 sequences are DFQATT and SNEGSKA (reference sequence).

This clonotype was counted only a few times. The V gene is TRBV20-1, the J gene TRBJ1-6; D possibly corresponds to TRBD1 (5 bases). Germline CDR1 is DFQATT and CDR2 is SNEGSKA (reference sequence). Trimming took off 2 bases at V and 3 bases at J, with 8 bases between the two ends. CDR3 length equals 14 residues. CDR3 in DNA: TGCAGTGCTAGACGGGACTTCTATAATTCACCCCTCCACTTT. Translated, it gives CSARRDFYNSPLHF.

V and J are TRBV2 and TRBJ2-7; D unclear. The CDR3 runs 12 residues. The germline V gene encodes CDR1 SNHLY and CDR2 FYNNEI. The ends were cut back, 1 base at V and 6 bases at J, with 7 bases in the middle. The CDR3 spells CASSEEIPEQYF. The CDR3 DNA follows: TGTGCCAGCAGTGAAGAGATCCCCGAGCAGTACTTC.

Comments on this clonotype: The junction departs from the called germline gene at one end, perhaps through a read error. The chain couples TRBV9 to TRBJ2-7; 7 nucleotides line up with TRBD2. This CDR3 comprises 17 residues. The germline gives CDR1 SGDLS, CDR2 YYNGEE. For the CDR3, the DNA is TGTGCCTGCAGCCCCCAGGCCTACGGGACTACCCACTACGAGCAGTACTTC. The encoded protein is CACSPQAYGTTHYEQYF.

The V and J genes are TRBV21-1 and TRBJ1-2; the D call in the table, TRBD1, was not verified against the DNA. TRBV21-1 is a known pseudogene. The CDR3 is 15 residues long. This chain's CDR3 is CASSNRTGTGYGYTF. CDR3 bases: TGTGCCAGCAGCAACCGAACAGGGACGGGCTATGGCTACACCTTC.

Concerning this clonotype: Its ends do not fully match the called genes, so a read error is possible. The rearrangement joins TRBV15 to TRBJ1-2; D not resolved. In germline, CDR1 is LNHNV, CDR2 YYDKDF (reference sequence). The CDR3 has 14 amino acids. The CDR3 nucleotides read TGTGCCACCAGCAGGATATTCACAAGGGATGGCTGCACCTTC. Translating gives CATSRIFTRDGCTF.

Comments on this clonotype: One junction end does not reproduce the germline sequence, and a read error may be involved. This rearrangement joins TRBV20-1 to TRBJ1-2, with TRBD1 matching 7 bases. The germline gives CDR1 DFQATT, CDR2 SNEGSKA (reference sequence). The CDR3 contains 14 residues. The CDR3 DNA reads as TGCAGCGCTAGATCCGAGACAGGGAACTATGGCTACACCTTC. Encoded protein: CSARSETGNYGYTF.

This clonotype has just one count. This sequence joins TRBV7-9 and TRBJ2-3; 9 bases map to TRBD2. Germline CDR1 is SEHNR and CDR2 is FQNEAQ (reference sequence). The CDR3 runs to 18 residues. J was trimmed by 7 bases and V by 3 bases; bases with no gene match: 17. The CDR3 loop is CASSFPSAGLAIANTQYF. CDR3 nucleotide sequence: TGTGCCAGCAGCTTCCCATCGGCGGGACTAGCCATCGCAAATACGCAGTATTTT.

This chain uses TRBV27 with TRBJ2-4; 8 nucleotides match TRBD2. Unmatched junction bases numbered 10, after V lost 3 bases and J lost 3 bases. Looked up from germline, CDR1 is MNHEY and CDR2 is SMNVEV (reference sequence). The CDR3 length is 17 residues. The CDR3 bases are TGTGCCAGCAGTTTGACGGCGGGGGGTTTGGACAAAAACATTCAGTACTTC. It yields the protein CASSLTAGGLDKNIQYF.

This chain links TRBV4-1 with TRBJ2-5; TRBD2 agrees at 8 bases. Unmatched junction bases numbered 12, after V lost 3 bases and J lost 3 bases. The CDR3 contains 17 residues. CDR1 is MGHRA, CDR2 YSYEKL, per germline. The CDR3 spells CASSQAVEAGGEETQYF. The CDR3 coding sequence is TGCGCCAGCAGCCAGGCCGTTGAGGCGGGGGGCGAAGAGACCCAGTACTTC.

For the CDR3, the DNA is TGCAGCGTTGACAGGGACGCCGGGGAGCTGTTTTTT. It yields the protein CSVDRDAGELFF. V and J are TRBV29-1 and TRBJ2-2; TRBD1 or TRBD2 may be the D gene (5 bases each). This CDR3 has 12 residues. V was clipped by 3 bases and J by 6 bases, with 8 bases between them. From germline, CDR1 is SQVTM and CDR2 ANQGSEA.

This clonotype has more than one count but fewer than ten. The rearrangement uses TRBV12-3 or TRBV12-4 and TRBJ1-6, with no clear D. V lost 6 bases and J 10 bases, leaving 10 bases between the germline ends. The CDR3 sequence is 12 residues long. In DNA form, the CDR3 reads TGTGCCAGCAGCCTGGCAGGATCACCCCTCCACTTT. It translates to CASSLAGSPLHF.